This T cell receptor (beta chain) was retrieved from a study of blood T cell repertoires in COVID-19. For the study at large: COVID-19 samples collected from the United States, Italy and Spain covered acute and convalescent phases. PBMCs, B-cell-depleted T cells, or T cells were the source of the cDNA or gDNA that made up the material.

Profiling relied on immunoSEQ multiplex PCR, and the TCRdb table lists in-frame clones only, not all of them. Here the sample spans 40,000 or so clones, 88% being singletons. V trimming: 0 bases; J trimming: 6 bases; junction bases outside the gene matches: 17. The CDR3 spans 18 residues. Per germline, CDR1 SNHLY and CDR2 FYNNEI. The specimen sequenced was peripheral blood. The source of this sequence is a human donor in a cohort sampled during active COVID-19. The chain employs TRBV2 and TRBJ2-7; the match to TRBD1 covers 7 bases. The CDR3 DNA is TGTGCCAGCAGTGAAGCGCTCAGGGGGTCCTCTTTTCCGCGCGAGCAGTACTTC. Its translation: CASSEALRGSSFPREQYF.